This T cell receptor beta chain was recorded in a study of T-cell memory formation after mild COVID-19. Study-wide findings and caveats: The study detected some responding clones in pre-infection memory, suggesting cross-reactive memory joined. CM and EM subsets held most contracting CD4+ clones; EMRA held CD8+ ones. Among clones contracting day 15 to 85, CD4/CD8 was balanced, whereas later expanders leaned CD4+.

Germline CDR1 SGHDN, CDR2 FVKESK. This CDR3 region has 17 residues. V gave up 5 bases and J gave up 7 bases; unmatched junction bases: 17. With regard to this clonotype: Antigen specificity is unknown.

5'RACE, which relied on constant-segment primers, yielded TCR alpha and TCR beta cDNA libraries carrying sample barcodes and UMIs. TCRdb ran MiXCR on the 5' RACE reads and lists one entry per CDR3 protein. The data hold 400,000 or so distinct CDR3 sequences, with 15% to 25% observed a single time. The chain is built from TRBV14 and TRBJ2-5; 9 nucleotides agree with TRBD2. The clonotype originates from an adult woman who had mild COVID-19 (a few samples of this study predate the infection). Cell type and time point are not known. Sequencing was performed on PBMCs or a T cell subset sorted from them (not recorded which). In DNA, the CDR3 is TGTGCCAGCAGCTCTGAGAGCCTAGCGGGATTGAGAGGGACCCAGTACTTC. Translated, it gives CASSSESLAGLRGTQYF.